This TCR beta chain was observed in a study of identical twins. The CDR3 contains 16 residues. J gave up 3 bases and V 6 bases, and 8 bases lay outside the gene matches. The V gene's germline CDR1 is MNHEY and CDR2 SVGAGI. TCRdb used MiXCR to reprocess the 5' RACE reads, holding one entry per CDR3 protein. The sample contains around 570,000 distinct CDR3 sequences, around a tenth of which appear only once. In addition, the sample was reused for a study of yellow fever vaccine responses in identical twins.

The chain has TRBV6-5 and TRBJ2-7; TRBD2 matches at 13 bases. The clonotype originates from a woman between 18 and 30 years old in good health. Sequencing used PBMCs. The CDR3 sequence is CASRLSGLAGDYEQYF. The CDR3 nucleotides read TGTGCCAGCAGACTCTCAGGACTAGCGGGAGACTACGAGCAGTACTTC.